This is a list of T cell receptor beta chains from one sample in a study of technical replicates of blood from several donors. Data came from immunoSEQ multiplex PCR; TCRdb stores just in-frame clones and leaves some out. The sample carries tens of thousands of clones, about 91% recorded once. Sequenced sample: T cells isolated from PBMCs. These receptors were taken from a human donor in good health. Both conserved end residues are part of each CDR3. The D gene is left open where the match is weak. A clone size is listed for some rows: how often the clone was seen (once, few, many), or a class if it is expanded.

V,D,size,J,CDR3,DNA
TRBV7-9,TRBD1,-,TRBJ2-7,CASSQDRASHEQYF,TGTGCCAGCAGCCAGGACAGGGCTTCCCACGAGCAGTACTTC
TRBV7-6,TRBD2,-,TRBJ2-7,CASSLSTGGYEQYF,TGTGCCAGCAGCTTATCGACGGGAGGGTACGAGCAGTACTTC
TRBV6-5,-,-,TRBJ1-2,CATLLYGYTF,TGTGCCACCCTTCTCTATGGCTACACCTTC
TRBV9,TRBD2,-,TRBJ2-5,CASSHGTSGDQETQYF,TGTGCCAGCAGCCACGGGACTAGCGGGGACCAAGAGACCCAGTACTTC
TRBV10-2,-,-,TRBJ2-1,CASSAGTGFYNEQFF,TGCGCCAGCAGCGCCGGGACTGGGTTCTACAATGAGCAGTTCTTC
TRBV7-3,TRBD2,once,TRBJ2-7,CASSPQGLAGESQYF,TGTGCCAGCAGCCCACAGGGACTAGCGGGAGAATCGCAGTACTTC
TRBV27,TRBD2,-,TRBJ2-2,CASRVAGEGTGELFF,TGTGCCAGCAGGGTGGCGGGAGAAGGCACCGGGGAGCTGTTTTTT
TRBV10-2,-,-,TRBJ2-1,CASRTRGGNEQFF,TGCGCCAGCAGGACTAGGGGGGGCAATGAGCAGTTCTTC
TRBV7-2,TRBD1,-,TRBJ2-5,CASSFTTGIGTQYF,TGTGCCAGCAGCTTCACGACAGGGATTGGGACCCAGTACTTC
TRBV27,TRBD2,-,TRBJ2-3,CASSSAAGERADTQYF,TGTGCCAGCAGTTCGGCGGCGGGAGAGAGGGCAGATACGCAGTATTTT
TRBV7-2,-,-,TRBJ2-4,CASSLGSTENIQYF,TGTGCCAGCAGCTTAGGGTCAACGGAAAACATTCAGTACTTC
TRBV19,-,-,TRBJ2-7,CASSIVQGQYEQYF,TGTGCCAGTAGTATTGTCCAGGGCCAATACGAGCAGTACTTC
TRBV30,-,-,TRBJ1-4,CAWSIFEKLFF,TGTGCCTGGAGTATATTCGAAAAACTGTTTTTT
TRBV30,TRBD2,-,TRBJ2-7,CAWSTGLYEQYF,TGTGCCTGGAGTACGGGACTATACGAGCAGTACTTC
TRBV2,-,-,TRBJ2-1,CASSETLRNEQFF,TGTGCCAGCAGTGAGACCCTCAGGAATGAGCAGTTCTTC
TRBV5-5,TRBD1,few,TRBJ2-7,CASSLTRGKAYEQYF,TGTGCCAGCAGTTTGACCAGGGGGAAGGCCTACGAGCAGTACTTC
TRBV7-3,TRBD2,-,TRBJ2-3,CASSDPGGRDSTDTQYF,TGTGCCAGCAGCGACCCGGGAGGACGGGATTCCACAGATACGCAGTATTTT
TRBV18,TRBD1,-,TRBJ1-1,CASSFRDRAQAFF,TGTGCCAGCTCATTCCGGGACAGGGCCCAAGCTTTCTTT
TRBV7-2,TRBD2,-,TRBJ2-7,CASSLVGVGLAAYEQYF,TGTGCCAGCAGCTTAGTAGGTGTGGGACTAGCGGCCTACGAGCAGTACTTC
TRBV6-5,TRBD1,-,TRBJ2-7,CASSSRDRSSYEQYF,TGTGCCAGCAGTAGCCGGGACAGGAGCTCCTACGAGCAGTACTTC
TRBV7-9,TRBD2,-,TRBJ2-7,CASRRPGLALHEQYF,TGTGCCAGCAGAAGACCGGGACTAGCGCTCCACGAGCAGTACTTC
TRBV2,TRBD1,-,TRBJ2-5,CASRTGQLQETQYF,TGTGCCAGCAGGACGGGACAGCTCCAAGAGACCCAGTACTTC
TRBV10-3,-,-,TRBJ1-5,CAIAGQPNSNQPQHF,TGTGCCATCGCGGGCCAGCCTAATAGCAATCAGCCCCAGCATTTT
TRBV11-2,-,-,TRBJ2-5,CASSLERLQETQYF,TGTGCCAGCAGCTTAGAGCGACTGCAAGAGACCCAGTACTTC
TRBV2,-,-,TRBJ2-7,CASSPPGVYEQYF,TGTGCCAGCAGTCCCCCAGGGGTATACGAGCAGTACTTC
TRBV5-8,TRBD1,-,TRBJ1-1,CASSPTGILAFF,TGTGCCAGCAGCCCGACAGGGATTCTGGCTTTCTTT
TRBV5-1,TRBD2,-,TRBJ2-5,CASSLDSGNQETQYF,TGCGCCAGCAGCTTGGATAGCGGGAACCAAGAGACCCAGTACTTC
TRBV5-1,TRBD1,-,TRBJ2-3,CASSLPGGGDTQYF,TGCGCCAGCAGCTTGCCAGGGGGCGGAGATACGCAGTATTTT
TRBV10-3,-,-,TRBJ2-7,CAISESGDEQYF,TGTGCCATCAGTGAGTCAGGGGACGAGCAGTACTTC
TRBV6-4,-,-,TRBJ1-1,CASSDSWGAEAFF,TGTGCCAGCAGTGACTCGTGGGGGGCTGAAGCTTTCTTT
TRBV14,TRBD1,-,TRBJ1-2,CASSPRGPQGLYGYTF,TGTGCCAGCAGCCCCCGAGGGCCACAGGGGCTGTACGGCTACACCTTC
TRBV11-2,-,-,TRBJ2-3,CASSQLTVFTDTQYF,TGTGCCAGCAGCCAATTGACAGTATTCACAGATACGCAGTATTTT
TRBV28,TRBD1,-,TRBJ2-2,CATKSQGATGELFF,TGTGCCACTAAATCACAGGGGGCCACCGGGGAGCTGTTTTTT
TRBV28,TRBD1,-,TRBJ1-2,CASSFIVGQGAHALNYGYTF,TGTGCCAGCAGTTTTATAGTAGGACAGGGGGCACATGCACTAAACTATGGCTACACCTTC
TRBV27,TRBD1,-,TRBJ2-5,CASSFFWTGKGETQYF,TGTGCCAGCAGTTTCTTTTGGACAGGCAAAGGGGAGACCCAGTACTTC
TRBV7-9,TRBD2,-,TRBJ2-3,CASSLVGREGPDTQYF,TGTGCCAGCAGCTTAGTAGGGCGGGAGGGCCCAGATACGCAGTATTTT
TRBV7-2,-,-,TRBJ1-5,CASSFNRYNQPQHF,TGTGCCAGCAGCTTCAACAGGTACAATCAGCCCCAGCATTTT